The TCR beta chain described here comes from a study of T-cell reconstitution after alpha-beta-depleted transplantation in children. Unique molecular identifiers were incorporated during preparation of the TCRbeta library. TCRdb processed the PCR reads anew with MiXCR; each CDR3 protein has one entry. Seen here are hundreds of thousands of distinct CDR3 sequences, approximately 15% observed once, and the top ten hold approximately 1%. This clonotype has only a few counts. The source was PBMCs from the stem cell graft donor, collected from the stem cell graft. The receptor comes from a human donor who donated a stem cell graft to a child with acute myeloid leukemia.

The CDR3 is CASSLGLSSYEQYF. In nucleotides, the CDR3 is TGCGCCAGCAGCTTGGGGCTGAGTTCCTACGAGCAGTACTTC. The rearrangement joins TRBV5-1 to TRBJ2-7; D gene ambiguous. V was shortened by 0 bases and J by 1 base, with 8 bases between the two germline ends. The germline gives CDR1 SGHRS, CDR2 YFSETQ. The CDR3 is made up of 14 amino acids. The full variable domain, in which reference TRBV5-1 and TRBJ2-7 provide the parts outside the CDR3, is KAGVTQTPRYLIKTRGQQVTLSCSPISGHRSVSWYQQTPGQGLQFLFEYFSETQRNKGNFPGRFSGRQFSNSRSEMNVSTLELGDSALYLCASSLGLSSYEQYFGPGTRLTVT.